Sequencing of this T cell receptor (beta chain) was carried out in a study of cytomegalovirus exposure and HLA in healthy donors. The PCR used 60 Vbeta and 13 Jbeta primers. Sequencing was performed with immunoSEQ multiplex PCR; in TCRdb, only in-frame clones are kept and a portion is missing. The sample carries tens of thousands of clones, 83% recorded once. This cohort consisted of healthy bone marrow donors. Study-wide results and caveats: The productive fraction for most TCR beta V segments was about 87% or about 30% in an earlier analysis.

Notes on this clone: Its antigen is still unknown.

The TCR originated in a man younger than 40 in good health and CMV-seronegative. Sequencing input: PBMCs.

The CDR3 loop reads CASSPGGPPITF. The CDR3 DNA is TGTGCCAGCAGCCCAGGGGGACCTCCAATCACCTTC. The chain is built from TRBV11-3 and TRBJ1-2, with 7 bases aligning to TRBD1. Germline loops: CDR1 SGHNT, CDR2 YENEEA. The CDR3 spans 12 residues. V lost 5 bases and J lost 13; bases outside the gene matches: 10.